This T cell receptor (beta chain) stems from a study of T cell repertoires in cytomegalovirus infection. TCRdb re-called the reads through MiXCR, storing one row per CDR3 protein. Of 740,000 or so distinct CDR3 sequences in the sample, less than 40% were seen once. The CDR3 sequence is 15 residues long. CDR1 is MNHEY and CDR2 is SVGAGI in the germline V gene. Trimming removed 5 bases from V and 0 bases from J; junction bases left unmatched: 6. This clonotype has a handful of counts. This clonotype was sampled from a human donor in good health (CMV status not recorded). Some clones in this sample may be carry-over from other donors' samples. This chain links TRBV6-5 with TRBJ1-2; 7 bases line up with TRBD1. The sequencing input was PBMCs. CDR3 coding DNA: TGTGCCAGCAGTGGGGGGGACAGCCCTAACTATGGCTACACCTTC. Amino acids: CASSGGDSPNYGYTF.